A single sample is the source of the 23 T cell receptor beta chains below, sequenced in a study of Graves' ophthalmopathy and Graves' hyperthyroidism. Scientists amplified the TCR beta CDR3 regions from RNA transcripts. Second-round multiplex PCR came after a first-round RT-PCR that employed HTBI primers. TCRdb reanalysed the multiplex PCR reads using MiXCR and keeps one entry per CDR3 protein. Among 300,000 to 400,000 distinct CDR3 sequences listed, roughly 15% were seen once. Input material: peripheral blood. The receptors shown here come from an adult man with Graves' ophthalmopathy.

The sample holds many counts of this clonotype. V and J are TRBV6-5 and TRBJ2-7; no firm D call. With 7 bases removed from V and 3 bases from J, the gap between germline ends came to 16 bases. In germline, CDR1 is MNHEY, CDR2 SVGAGI. This CDR3 has 14 residues. The CDR3 DNA sequence: TGTGCCAGCAAAGGAATGACGGTCATCTACGAGCAGTACTTC. Translating it yields CASKGMTVIYEQYF.

The chain links TRBV28 to TRBJ2-7; D possibly corresponds to TRBD1 (5 bases). The CDR3 extends over 16 amino acids. Germline V lookup: CDR1 MDHEN, CDR2 SYDVKM. V lost 5 bases, J lost 2 bases, and 19 bases lay in between. The CDR3 coding sequence is TGTGCCAGCAGTACTCAAAGACAGACACTCACCTACGAGCAGTACTTC. It encodes CASSTQRQTLTYEQYF.

This chain connects TRBV11-3 to TRBJ1-6; D might be TRBD1 (5 bases). Trimming removed 3 bases from V and 8 bases from J, with 11 bases in between. Germline values: CDR1 SGHNT, CDR2 YENEEA. CDR3 length: 14 amino acids. CDR3 nucleotide sequence: TGTGCCAGCAGCTTGGGGCAGGCTGATTCACCCCTCCACTTT. Its translation is CASSLGQADSPLHF.

This clonotype showed up just a few times. This sequence joins TRBV6-2 or TRBV6-3 and TRBJ2-4; 7 nucleotides agree with TRBD2. This CDR3 is 16 amino acids long. CDR1 and CDR2 from the germline V gene are MNHEY and SVGEGT. The V gene end was trimmed by 4 bases and the J gene end by 9 bases; junction bases not matched to a gene: 15. CDR3 nucleotides: TGTGCCAGCAGTTCGCGTTCGAGCGGGGCCGGAGGCATTCAGTACTTC. Amino acids: CASSSRSSGAGGIQYF.

This clonotype was counted ten times or more. The CDR3 reads CSALEEGVGNRHNQPQHF. The DNA of the CDR3 is TGCAGTGCTCTAGAAGAAGGTGTAGGGAACAGGCACAATCAGCCCCAGCATTTT. This chain connects TRBV20-1 to TRBJ1-5, with TRBD1 as a possible D gene (5 bases). In germline, CDR1 is DFQATT, CDR2 SNEGSKA (reference sequence). The CDR3 covers 18 residues. The ends were cut back, 5 bases at V and 3 bases at J, with 26 bases in the middle.

This clonotype appeared many times. The chain is built from TRBV4-1 and TRBJ1-5, with TRBD1 matching 7 bases. Trimming at V came to 6 bases and at J to 0 bases, leaving 8 bases not matched to a gene. Germline V CDR1 and CDR2: MGHRA, YSYEKL. This CDR3 is built from 16 residues. This chain's CDR3 is CASSLYRGYSNQPQHF. The CDR3 nucleotides are TGCGCCAGCAGTCTCTACAGGGGCTATAGCAATCAGCCCCAGCATTTT.

The chain couples TRBV6-2 or TRBV6-3 to TRBJ2-5; D is possibly TRBD1 (6 bases). Trimming removed 8 bases from V and 5 bases from J, with 12 bases in between. The CDR3 sequence is 12 residues long. CDR1 and CDR2 from the germline V gene are MNHEY and SVGEGT. The CDR3 is CASLKGEETQYF. The CDR3 DNA is TGTGCCAGCCTAAAGGGGGAGGAGACCCAGTACTTC.

This clonotype was found many times. This chain links TRBV20-1 with TRBJ2-7, with a possible D match to TRBD2 (6 bases). Germline V lookup: CDR1 DFQATT, CDR2 SNEGSKA (reference sequence). The CDR3 spans 16 residues. V gave up 1 base and J gave up 7 bases, with 23 bases separating them. In DNA, the CDR3 is TGCAGTGCTAGAGCCGATACCGGGACTTTTTTGTATGAGCAGTACTTC. Residues: CSARADTGTFLYEQYF.

This clonotype was seen at least ten times. The CDR3: CASSYGQGYYEQYF. CDR3 nucleotide sequence: TGTGCCAGCAGTTACGGACAGGGATATTACGAGCAGTACTTC. V is TRBV6-2 or TRBV6-3 and J is TRBJ2-7; 8 positions match TRBD1. Unmatched junction bases numbered 4, after V lost 2 bases and J lost 4 bases. The CDR3 extends over 14 amino acids. Germline V gene lookup returns CDR1 MNHEY and CDR2 SVGEGT.

Turning to this clonotype: This may be a read error: a much more frequent sequence differs by one nucleotide. J is TRBJ1-5 and V is TRBV6-1, with a tentative D call TRBD1 (6 bases). The CDR3 runs to 16 residues. Germline V CDR1 and CDR2: MNHNS, SASEGT. Trimming cost V 1 base and J 9 bases, with 19 bases left between them. CDR3 DNA sequence: TGTGCCAGCAGTGAAGTAGGACAGCTTTTATATCGGCCCCAGCATTTT. Protein sequence: CASSEVGQLLYRPQHF.

This clonotype was observed many times. The chain employs TRBV12-3 or TRBV12-4 and TRBJ2-5; D call uncertain. With 5 bases removed from V and 5 bases from J, the gap between germline ends came to 9 bases. The CDR3 runs to 12 residues. CDR3: CASSGETETQYF. The CDR3 DNA sequence: TGTGCCAGCAGTGGGGAAACGGAGACCCAGTACTTC.

Ten or more counts support this clonotype. The rearrangement joins TRBV10-3 to TRBJ1-1, with a tentative D call TRBD1 (5 bases). The CDR3 has 15 residues. V gave up 0 bases and J gave up 1 base, with 9 bases separating them. Germline CDR1 reads ENHRY; CDR2 reads SYGVKD. The CDR3 region is CAISESGVSNTEAFF. The CDR3 DNA sequence: TGTGCCATCAGTGAGTCGGGGGTTTCGAACACTGAAGCTTTCTTT.

The sample holds many counts of this clonotype. The CDR3 here is CASSLTGTGLYEQYF. DNA for the CDR3: TGTGCCAGCAGTTTGACCGGGACAGGGCTCTACGAGCAGTACTTC. This chain connects TRBV28 to TRBJ2-7, with 9 positions matching TRBD1. The length of the CDR3 is 15 residues. CDR1 is MDHEN, CDR2 SYDVKM, per germline. Losses at the gene ends were 3 bases for V and 3 bases for J; bases not matched to a gene: 6.

The chain links TRBV6-5 to TRBJ2-7, with D hard to call. The V end lost 0 bases, the J end lost 3 bases, and 15 bases lay between the germline ends. CDR1 and CDR2 from the germline V gene are MNHEY and SVGAGI. The CDR3 loop spans 16 amino acids. The CDR3 region is CASSYSEKTVDYEQYF. The CDR3 DNA follows: TGTGCCAGCAGTTACTCGGAAAAGACCGTGGACTACGAGCAGTACTTC.

This clonotype has at least ten counts. The V and J genes are TRBV19 and TRBJ1-5, with TRBD1 matching over 12 bases. The CDR3 sequence is 16 residues long. V gave up 6 bases and J gave up 6 bases; unmatched junction bases: 9. Germline CDR1 LNHDA, CDR2 SQIVND (reference sequence). Here the CDR3 reads CASSTTGTGGFQPQHF. The CDR3 DNA follows: TGTGCCAGTAGCACGACCGGGACAGGGGGCTTTCAGCCCCAGCATTTT.

This clonotype was seen repeatedly, ten times or more. The V and J genes are TRBV24-1 and TRBJ1-1; D not certain. Germline V gives CDR1 KGHDR, CDR2 SFDVKD. The germline V and J ends were trimmed by 4 bases and 0 bases, with 5 bases remaining between them. The CDR3 loop spans 13 amino acids. The chain's CDR3 is CATSEDLNTEAFF. The CDR3 coding sequence is TGTGCCACCAGTGAAGACCTGAACACTGAAGCTTTCTTT.

This clonotype was seen at least ten times. V gene TRBV20-1 combines with J gene TRBJ2-5; D possibly uses TRBD1 or TRBD2 (5 bases each). V gave up 3 bases and J gave up 6 bases, with 23 bases separating them. CDR1 and CDR2 (germline): DFQATT, SNEGSKA (reference sequence). CDR3 length equals 16 residues. The CDR3 DNA reads as TGCAGTGCTAGTTCCCCGGGGCAGGTGACTCAAAAGACCCAGTACTTC. The encoded protein is CSASSPGQVTQKTQYF.

This clonotype was detected ten times or more. The chain uses TRBV6-1 and TRBJ1-5, with D perhaps TRBD1 (5 bases). The CDR3 is made up of 13 amino acids. V was clipped by 7 bases and J by 6 bases, with 13 bases between them. CDR1 is MNHNS and CDR2 is SASEGT in the germline V gene. The CDR3 sequence: CASNTGTVQPQHF. CDR3 nucleotide sequence: TGTGCCAGCAACACCGGGACCGTTCAGCCCCAGCATTTT.

The table lists this clonotype with many counts. The V and J genes are TRBV7-9 and TRBJ2-7; D possibly corresponds to TRBD1 (5 bases). The V gene's germline CDR1 is SEHNR and CDR2 FQNEAQ (reference sequence). V dropped 5 bases and J dropped 5 bases, with 19 bases sitting between them. The CDR3 is 15 amino acids. In DNA, the CDR3 is TGTGCCAGCAGCACTTCCCTTAGGGGCCCGCACGAGCAGTACTTC. This gives the protein CASSTSLRGPHEQYF. Combining the CDR3 with reference TRBV7-9 and TRBJ2-7 gives the whole variable domain DTGVSQNPRHKITKRGQNVTFRCDPISEHNRLYWYRQTLGQGPEFLTYFQNEAQLEKSRLLSDRFSAERPKGSFSTLEIQRTEQGDSAMYLCASSTSLRGPHEQYFGPGTRLTVT.

This clonotype was counted at least ten times. This chain links TRBV12-3 or TRBV12-4 with TRBJ2-7; D is perhaps TRBD1 or TRBD2 (5 bases each). The germline V and J ends were trimmed by 6 bases and 0 bases, with 9 bases remaining between them. This CDR3 region has 13 residues. As DNA, the CDR3 is TGTGCCAGCAGGCAGGGAGTCTCCTACGAGCAGTACTTC. This codes for CASRQGVSYEQYF.

This clonotype was counted a few times. The chain employs TRBV7-2 and TRBJ1-6; the D gene is possibly TRBD1 (6 bases). The CDR3 runs 16 residues. Germline V gene lookup returns CDR1 SGHTA and CDR2 FQGNSA. V was cut by 3 bases and J by 5 bases, with 14 bases left in between. The CDR3 here is CASSFASGHNNSPLHF. The CDR3 bases are TGTGCCAGCAGCTTTGCTTCGGGACACAATAATTCACCCCTCCACTTT.

This clonotype was counted ten times or more. The chain recombines TRBV7-9 with TRBJ2-5, with D uncertain. Germline CDR1 reads SEHNR; CDR2 reads FQNEAQ (reference sequence). V dropped 8 bases and J dropped 0 bases, with 13 bases sitting between them. This CDR3 contains 14 residues. The CDR3 is CASGMTQHQETQYF. CDR3 coding DNA: TGTGCCAGCGGCATGACACAACACCAAGAGACCCAGTACTTC.

This clonotype was seen ten or more times. The chain has TRBV10-3 and TRBJ2-7, with TRBD1 matching over 8 bases. CDR1 ENHRY and CDR2 SYGVKD come from the germline V gene. The V segment lost 2 bases and the J segment 1 base; nucleotides outside the gene matches: 10. CDR3 length: 17 residues. This chain's CDR3 is CAISETVGQGRSYEQYF. CDR3 nucleotides: TGTGCCATCAGTGAGACTGTTGGACAGGGTAGGTCCTACGAGCAGTACTTC.